This TCR beta chain was identified in a study of early T cells in non-severe SARS-CoV-2 infection. Study-wide background: Sequencing used unsorted whole-blood bulk RNA, so chains lack pairing. Overall study results and limits: Missing private and CD4 specificities, VDJdb matching favored anti-spike CD8 responses.

Comment on this clonotype: As yet, its antigen is unknown.

V was pared by 4 bases and J by 2 bases, with 16 bases between. Germline V gives CDR1 ENHRY, CDR2 SYGVKD. This CDR3 has 16 amino acids. TCRdb re-derived calls from the 5' RACE reads in MiXCR, one entry per CDR3 protein. The profile shows tens of thousands of distinct CDR3 sequences, roughly 13% of them singletons. Sequenced: whole blood. The chain is built from TRBV10-3 and TRBJ2-3, with a tentative D call TRBD2 (6 bases). The source of this sequence is an adult who was a healthcare worker with PCR-confirmed SARS-CoV-2 infection or an uninfected control (not recorded which). The CDR3 DNA is TGTGCCATCAGTGGATCGGGACTCATTAACACAGATACGCAGTATTTT. Translating it yields CAISGSGLINTDTQYF.